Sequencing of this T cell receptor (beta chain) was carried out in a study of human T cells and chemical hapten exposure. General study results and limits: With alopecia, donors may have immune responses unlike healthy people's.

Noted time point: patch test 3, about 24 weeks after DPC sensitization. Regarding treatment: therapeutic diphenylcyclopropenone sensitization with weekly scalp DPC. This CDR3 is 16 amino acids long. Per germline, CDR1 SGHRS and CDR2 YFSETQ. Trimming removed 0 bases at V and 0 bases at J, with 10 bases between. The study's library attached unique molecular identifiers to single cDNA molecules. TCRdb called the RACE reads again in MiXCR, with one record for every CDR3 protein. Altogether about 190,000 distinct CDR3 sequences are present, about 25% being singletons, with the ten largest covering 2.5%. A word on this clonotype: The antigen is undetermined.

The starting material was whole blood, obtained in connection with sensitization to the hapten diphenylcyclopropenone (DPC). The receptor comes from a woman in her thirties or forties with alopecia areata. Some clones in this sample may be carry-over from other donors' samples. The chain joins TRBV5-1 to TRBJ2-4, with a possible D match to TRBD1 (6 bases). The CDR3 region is CASSLGQVIAKNIQYF. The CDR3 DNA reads TGCGCCAGCAGCTTGGGACAGGTTATAGCCAAAAACATTCAGTACTTC.